Below are 9 T cell receptor beta chains sequenced from a single sample in a study of blood T cell repertoires in COVID-19. Clones were read by immunoSEQ multiplex PCR, and TCRdb kept only the in-frame ones, dropping some. Of about 150,000 clones in the sample, about 78% were seen once. Sequencing was done on a sample of peripheral blood. The source of these receptors is a man aged 55-75 years who had recovered from COVID-19.

The chain employs TRBV19 and TRBJ1-6; tentatively, D is TRBD1 (6 bases). Trimming stripped 4 bases from V and 5 bases from J, with 6 bases between. The germline CDR1 and CDR2 sequences are LNHDA and SQIVND (reference sequence). This CDR3 contains 13 residues. The CDR3 sequence: CASSNRDNSPLHF. Written as DNA, the CDR3 is TGTGCCAGTAGTAACAGGGATAATTCACCCCTCCACTTT.

The chain links TRBV7-9 to TRBJ1-2; 10 bases match TRBD1. V lost 1 base and J lost 0; bases outside the gene matches: 2. CDR1 and CDR2 (germline): SEHNR, FQNEAQ (reference sequence). The length of the CDR3 is 16 residues. The CDR3, as DNA: TGTGCCAGCAGCTTAGGAGGGACAGGGGCTAACTATGGCTACACCTTC. It encodes CASSLGGTGANYGYTF.

V usage is TRBV6-2 or TRBV6-3 and J usage is TRBJ1-1; 7 bases are shared with TRBD1. V lost 0 bases and J lost 5; bases outside the gene matches: 3. Germline CDR1 MNHEY, CDR2 SVGEGT. The CDR3 is 14 amino acids. CDR3 residues: CASSYSLRGTEAFF. The CDR3, as DNA: TGTGCCAGCAGTTACTCGCTCAGGGGGACTGAAGCTTTCTTT.

CDR3 sequence: CAISPEGGLAGGNEQFF. CDR3 nucleotide sequence: TGTGCCATCAGTCCGGAGGGAGGACTAGCGGGAGGAAATGAGCAGTTCTTC. V usage is TRBV10-3 and J usage is TRBJ2-1; TRBD2 matches 14 bases. V was pared by 5 bases and J by 7 bases, with 10 bases of the junction left unmatched. Germline values: CDR1 ENHRY, CDR2 SYGVKD. There are 17 residues in the CDR3.

The V and J genes are TRBV27 and TRBJ1-5; D is uncertain. Per germline, CDR1 MNHEY and CDR2 SMNVEV (reference sequence). This CDR3 spans 13 amino acids. Trimming removed 6 bases at V and 5 bases at J, with 11 bases between. CDR3 sequence: CASRTGSDQPQHF. CDR3 nucleotide sequence: TGTGCCAGCAGGACGGGGTCGGATCAGCCCCAGCATTTT.

This clone came up a few times. The gene calls are TRBV15 and TRBJ1-2; D is uncertain. The V and J ends lost 3 bases and 2 bases respectively, with 13 bases between them. Germline values: CDR1 LNHNV, CDR2 YYDKDF (reference sequence). The CDR3 sequence is 15 residues long. The CDR3 loop is CATSSAHVGNYGYTF. The CDR3 DNA reads as TGTGCCACCAGCAGTGCACACGTGGGCAACTATGGCTACACCTTC. Full variable domain (rest looked up from reference TRBV15 and TRBJ1-2): DAMVIQNPRYQVTQFGKPVTLSCSQTLNHNVMYWYQQKSSQAPKLLFHYYDKDFNNEADTPDNFQSRRPNTSFCFLDIRSPGLGDTAMYLCATSSAHVGNYGYTFGSGTRLTVV.

This clone was detected once. The rearrangement uses TRBV11-2 and TRBJ1-3, with D hard to call. Trimming took off 1 base at V and 0 bases at J, with 13 bases between the two ends. Germline CDR1 and CDR2: SGHAT and FQNNGV. The CDR3 has 17 amino acids. Written as DNA, the CDR3 is TGTGCCAGCAGCTTAGGTCCGACGGGGAACTCTGGAAACACCATATATTTT. As protein: CASSLGPTGNSGNTIYF.

The DNA of the CDR3 is TGTGCCAGCAGATCCGGACAGAGCTCCTACGAGCAGTACTTC. This encodes CASRSGQSSYEQYF. J is TRBJ2-7 and V is TRBV28; a possible D gene is TRBD1 (6 bases). Trimming took 6 bases from V and 0 from J, leaving 12 bases between them. This CDR3 is built from 14 residues. Germline assignment: CDR1 MDHEN and CDR2 SYDVKM.

This clone appeared a few times. CDR3 loop: CASSPGGAVRAGELFF. For the CDR3, the DNA is TGTGCCAGCAGCCCCGGGGGTGCGGTGAGGGCCGGGGAGCTGTTTTTT. The rearrangement uses TRBV7-2 and TRBJ2-2, with D possibly being TRBD2 (6 bases). The V end was cut by 5 bases, the J end by 6 bases, with 19 bases between. Germline values: CDR1 SGHTA, CDR2 FQGNSA. There are 16 residues in the CDR3.